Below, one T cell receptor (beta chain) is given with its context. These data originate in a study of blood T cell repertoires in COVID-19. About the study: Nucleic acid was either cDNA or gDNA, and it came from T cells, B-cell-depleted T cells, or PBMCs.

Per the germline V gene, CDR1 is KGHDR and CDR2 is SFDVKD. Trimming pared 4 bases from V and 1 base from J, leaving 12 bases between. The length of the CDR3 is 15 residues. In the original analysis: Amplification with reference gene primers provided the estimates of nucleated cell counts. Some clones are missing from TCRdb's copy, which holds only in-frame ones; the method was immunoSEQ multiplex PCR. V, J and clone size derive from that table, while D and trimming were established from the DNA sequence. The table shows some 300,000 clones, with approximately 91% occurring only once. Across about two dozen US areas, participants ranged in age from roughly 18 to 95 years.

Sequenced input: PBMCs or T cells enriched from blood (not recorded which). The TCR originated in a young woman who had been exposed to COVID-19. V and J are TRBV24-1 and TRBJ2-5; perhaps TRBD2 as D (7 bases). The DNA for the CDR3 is TGTGCCACCAGTGAGGGGGGGGCGACCCAAGAGACCCAGTACTTC. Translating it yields CATSEGGATQETQYF.